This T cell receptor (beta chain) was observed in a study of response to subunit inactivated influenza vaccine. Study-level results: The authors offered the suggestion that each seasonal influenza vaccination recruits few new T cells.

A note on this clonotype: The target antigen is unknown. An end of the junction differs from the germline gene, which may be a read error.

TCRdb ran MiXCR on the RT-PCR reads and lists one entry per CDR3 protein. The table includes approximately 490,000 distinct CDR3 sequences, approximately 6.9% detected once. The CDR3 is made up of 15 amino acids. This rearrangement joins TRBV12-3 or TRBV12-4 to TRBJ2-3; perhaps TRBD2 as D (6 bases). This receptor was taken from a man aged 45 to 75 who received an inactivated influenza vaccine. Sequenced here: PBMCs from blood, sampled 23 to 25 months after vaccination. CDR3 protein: CASSDKSGSRDTQYF. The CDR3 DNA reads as TGTGCCAGCAGTGACAAGTCCGGGAGCAGAGATACGCAGTATTTT.